This record covers a single T cell receptor (beta chain). The antigen is unknown. The data were produced by immunoSEQ multiplex PCR, yet TCRdb's version contains in-frame clones alone and is incomplete. The data hold approximately 60,000 clones, with around 80% observed a single time. These data come from a study of siplizumab effects on memory and regulatory T cells. The CDR3 has 15 amino acids. Germline values: CDR1 MNHEY, CDR2 SVGAGI. Losses at the gene ends were 4 bases for V and 5 bases for J; bases not matched to a gene: 6. The study's findings and limits: Both greater diversity than memory cells and a major contribution to the alloresponse seemed to characterize naive T cells.

This receptor was obtained from a human donor in good health. The specimen sequenced was memory CD4+ T cells sorted from blood. The chain carries TRBV6-5 and TRBJ2-7; 12 bases fit TRBD1. The DNA for the CDR3 is TGTGCCAGCAGTTTCCTCGGGACAGGGGGCGACGAGCAGTACTTC. Translated, it gives CASSFLGTGGDEQYF.